This TCR beta chain was captured in a study of T cells in lung cancer brain metastases. Regarding the study as a whole: Brain metastasis T cell infiltration was not adjusted for preoperative corticosteroid effects.

By proportion, this clone is large. Its antigen is unidentified. Genomic DNA input was about 2 to 5.5 ug, equal within pairs. Clones were sequenced by immunoSEQ multiplex PCR, and TCRdb holds only the in-frame ones, with some missing. In the table there are thousands of clones, 84% of which are singletons. V lost 5 bases and J lost 2, with 18 bases in between. The CDR3 is 16 amino acids. Germline lookup yields CDR1 LNHDA and CDR2 SQIVND (reference sequence). The sequencing sample was made of tumor tissue from a brain metastasis. The V and J genes are TRBV19 and TRBJ1-2; possible D gene TRBD1, 6 bases. This clonotype was sampled from a man aged 50 to 59 with non-small cell lung cancer that had spread to the brain. CDR3 sequence: CASSSPPGQMNYGYTF. The DNA for the CDR3 is TGTGCCAGTAGTTCCCCTCCGGGACAAATGAACTATGGCTACACCTTC.